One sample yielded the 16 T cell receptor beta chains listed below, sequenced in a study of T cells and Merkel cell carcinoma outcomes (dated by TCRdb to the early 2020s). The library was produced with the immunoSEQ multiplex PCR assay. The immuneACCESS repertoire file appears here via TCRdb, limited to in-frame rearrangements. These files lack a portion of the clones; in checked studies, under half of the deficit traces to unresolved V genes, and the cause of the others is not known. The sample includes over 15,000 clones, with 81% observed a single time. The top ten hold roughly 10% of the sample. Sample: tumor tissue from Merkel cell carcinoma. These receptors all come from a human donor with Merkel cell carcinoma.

This chain's CDR3 is CASSLMHGELFF. The CDR3 DNA is TGTGCCAGCAGCTTAATGCACGGGGAGCTGTTTTTT. The chain links TRBV7-3 to TRBJ2-2; D is ambiguous. Germline-derived CDR1 and CDR2 are SGHTA and FQGTGA. This CDR3 is built from 12 residues. The V end was cut by 1 base, the J end by 7 bases, with 4 bases between. The full variable domain, completed using reference TRBV7-3 and TRBJ2-2, is GAGVSQTPSNKVTEKGKYVELRCDPISGHTALYWYRQSLGQGPEFLIYFQGTGAADDSGLPNDRFFAVRPEGSVSTLKIQRTERGDSAVYLCASSLMHGELFFGEGSRLTVL.

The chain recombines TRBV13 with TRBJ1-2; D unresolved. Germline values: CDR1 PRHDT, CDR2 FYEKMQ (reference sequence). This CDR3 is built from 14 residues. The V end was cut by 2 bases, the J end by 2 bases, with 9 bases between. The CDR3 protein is CASSLLEGNYGYTF. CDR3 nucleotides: TGTGCCAGCAGCTTATTGGAGGGAAACTATGGCTACACCTTC.

The CDR3 region has the DNA TGTGCCACCAGGCAGAGCTCTGGAAACACCATATATTTT. Its protein is CATRQSSGNTIYF. The rearrangement links TRBV15 to TRBJ1-3; D not certain. Germline V gene lookup returns CDR1 LNHNV and CDR2 YYDKDF (reference sequence). The CDR3 is 13 residues long. V lost 6 bases to trimming and J lost 0 bases, with 6 bases between them.

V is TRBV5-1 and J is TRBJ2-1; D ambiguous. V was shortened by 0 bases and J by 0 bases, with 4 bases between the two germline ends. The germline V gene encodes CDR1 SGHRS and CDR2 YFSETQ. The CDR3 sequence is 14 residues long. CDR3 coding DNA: TGCGCCAGCAGCTTGGCTTTCTCCTACAATGAGCAGTTCTTC. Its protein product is CASSLAFSYNEQFF.

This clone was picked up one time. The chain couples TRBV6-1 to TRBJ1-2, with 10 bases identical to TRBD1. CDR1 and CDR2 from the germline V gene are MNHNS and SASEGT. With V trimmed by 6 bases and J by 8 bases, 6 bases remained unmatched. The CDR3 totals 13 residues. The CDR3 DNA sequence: TGTGCCAGCAGCTCGACAGGGGGCGTCGGCTACACCTTC. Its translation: CASSSTGGVGYTF.

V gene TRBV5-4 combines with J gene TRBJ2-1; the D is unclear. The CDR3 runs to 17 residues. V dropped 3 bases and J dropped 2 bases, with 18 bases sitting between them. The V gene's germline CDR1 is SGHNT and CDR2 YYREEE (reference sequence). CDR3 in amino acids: CASSYNSAALPYNEQFF. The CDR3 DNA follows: TGTGCCAGCAGCTATAATTCGGCCGCCCTTCCCTACAATGAGCAGTTCTTC.

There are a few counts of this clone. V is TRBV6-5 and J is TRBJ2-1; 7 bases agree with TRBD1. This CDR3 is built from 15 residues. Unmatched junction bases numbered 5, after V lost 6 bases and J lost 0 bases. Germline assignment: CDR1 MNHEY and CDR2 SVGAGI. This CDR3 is CASRRQGSSYNEQFF. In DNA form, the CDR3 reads TGTGCCAGCAGGCGACAGGGTAGCTCCTACAATGAGCAGTTCTTC.

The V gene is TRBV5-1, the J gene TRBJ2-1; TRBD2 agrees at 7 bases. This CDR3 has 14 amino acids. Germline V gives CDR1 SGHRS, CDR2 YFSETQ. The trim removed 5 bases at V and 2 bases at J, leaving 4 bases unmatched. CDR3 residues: CASREGGPYNEQFF. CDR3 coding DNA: TGCGCCAGCAGGGAGGGAGGGCCCTACAATGAGCAGTTCTTC.

The CDR3 sequence: CASSLASANTGELFF. CDR3 DNA sequence: TGTGCCAGCAGCCTGGCCTCCGCGAACACCGGGGAGCTGTTTTTT. The V gene is TRBV11-2, the J gene TRBJ2-2; the D is unclear. V shed 5 bases and J shed 0 bases, with 10 bases lying between them. The CDR3 is made up of 15 amino acids. Germline lookup yields CDR1 SGHAT and CDR2 FQNNGV.

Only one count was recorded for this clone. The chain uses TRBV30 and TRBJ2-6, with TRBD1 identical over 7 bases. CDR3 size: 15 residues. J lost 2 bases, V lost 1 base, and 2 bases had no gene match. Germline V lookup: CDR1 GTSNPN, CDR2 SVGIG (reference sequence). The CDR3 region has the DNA TGTGCCTGGAGTGGAGACAGGGCTGGGGCCAACGTCCTGACTTTC. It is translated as CAWSGDRAGANVLTF.

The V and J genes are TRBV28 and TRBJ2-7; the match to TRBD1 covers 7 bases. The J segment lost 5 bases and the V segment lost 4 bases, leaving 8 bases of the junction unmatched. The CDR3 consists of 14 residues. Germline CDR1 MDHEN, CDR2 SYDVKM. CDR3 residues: CASSSRQGNDEQYF. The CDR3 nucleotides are TGTGCCAGCAGTTCCCGACAGGGAAACGACGAGCAGTACTTC.

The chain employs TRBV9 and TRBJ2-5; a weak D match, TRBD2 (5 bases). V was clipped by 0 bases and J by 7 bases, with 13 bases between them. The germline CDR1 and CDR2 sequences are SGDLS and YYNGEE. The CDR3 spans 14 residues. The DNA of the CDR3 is TGTGCCAGCAGCGTAGGAGAACTACTAGGGACCCAGTACTTC. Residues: CASSVGELLGTQYF.

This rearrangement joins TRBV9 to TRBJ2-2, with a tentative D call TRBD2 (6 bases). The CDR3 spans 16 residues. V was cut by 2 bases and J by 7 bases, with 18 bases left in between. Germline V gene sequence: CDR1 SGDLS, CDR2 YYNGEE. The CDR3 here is CASSVLAPGDDGELFF. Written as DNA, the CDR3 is TGTGCCAGCAGCGTGTTGGCTCCGGGGGACGACGGGGAGCTGTTTTTT.

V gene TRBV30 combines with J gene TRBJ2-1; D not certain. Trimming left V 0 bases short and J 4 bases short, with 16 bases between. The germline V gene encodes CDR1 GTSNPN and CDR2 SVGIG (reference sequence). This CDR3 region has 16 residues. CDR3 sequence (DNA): TGTGCCTGGAGTGTACGGCCCTCGAATTCTTACAATGAGCAGTTCTTC. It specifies CAWSVRPSNSYNEQFF.

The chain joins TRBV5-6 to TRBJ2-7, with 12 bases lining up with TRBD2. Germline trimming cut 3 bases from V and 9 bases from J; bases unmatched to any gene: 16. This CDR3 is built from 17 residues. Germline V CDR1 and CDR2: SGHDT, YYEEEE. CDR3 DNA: TGTGCCAGCAGCTCGACTCAACTAGCGGGAGGCCTTACGAGGCAGTACTTC. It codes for CASSSTQLAGGLTRQYF.

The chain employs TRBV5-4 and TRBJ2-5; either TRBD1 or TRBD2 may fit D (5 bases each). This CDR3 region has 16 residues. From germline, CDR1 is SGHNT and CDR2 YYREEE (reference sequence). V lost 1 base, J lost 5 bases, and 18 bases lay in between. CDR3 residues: CASSLTSGARGETQYF. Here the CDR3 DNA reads TGTGCCAGCAGCTTGACTAGTGGGGCCCGTGGGGAGACCCAGTACTTC.